This T cell receptor beta chain is drawn from a study of identifying expanded T cells in peripheral blood. Whole-study results and caveats: Differentially abundant clones: about 1.3 between replicates, 16.4 at around 2 weeks, 18 to 20 at four. Clone count variance between approximately two-week samples rose with total template count.

The V gene's germline CDR1 is MDHEN and CDR2 SYDVKM. Deletions cut 5 bases from V and 3 bases from J, with 11 bases between. The CDR3 contains 15 residues. In regard to this clone: Its antigen is as yet unknown.

Measured with immunoSEQ multiplex PCR; TCRdb has only the in-frame clones, and not every one. The sample consists of approximately 110,000 clones, about 89% of them appearing once. The rearrangement uses TRBV28 and TRBJ2-6; D is possibly TRBD1 (6 bases). Sequenced sample: blood. This receptor was identified in a person between 18 and 70 years old in good health. The CDR3 nucleotides read TGTGCCAGCAGTCTAGGGGGTTTTGGGGCCAACGTCCTGACTTTC. Encoded protein: CASSLGGFGANVLTF. The entire variable domain, with the rest obtained from reference TRBV28 and TRBJ2-6, is as follows: DVKVTQSSRYLVKRTGEKVFLECVQDMDHENMFWYRQDPGLGLRLIYFSYDVKMKEKGDIPEGYSVSREKKERFSLILESASTNQTSMYLCASSLGGFGANVLTFGAGSRLTVL.